The sample holds a few counts of the clone carrying this T cell receptor beta chain. The antigen remains unidentified. The data originate from a study of T cell repertoires in cytomegalovirus infection. Background on the study: Both a matching HLA type and CMV infection were indicated by public TCR beta signatures.

A single record per CDR3 protein comes from TCRdb applying MiXCR to the reads. This table holds 40,000 to 55,000 distinct CDR3 sequences, 20% to 25% found once. Whole-study results and caveats: Totalled public TCR beta family frequency picked out people who carried CMV plus the relevant HLA. CMV-specific HLA-C-restricted TCR beta clonotypes dominated the ex vivo response.

The germline V gene has CDR1 SNHLY and CDR2 FYNNEI. This CDR3 has 16 amino acids. Unmatched junction bases numbered 8, after V lost 6 bases and J lost 1 base. The source of this sequence is a human donor in good health (CMV status not recorded). Some clones in this sample may be carry-over from other donors' samples. The rearrangement joins TRBV2 to TRBJ2-5; 10 nucleotides match TRBD1. Sample: CD8+ T cells from cultured PBMCs, taken from culture after CMV antigen stimulation. This CDR3 is CASRAGTGAAQETQYF. The CDR3 bases are TGTGCCAGCAGGGCCGGGACAGGGGCGGCCCAAGAGACCCAGTACTTC.